These T cell receptor beta chains were read from a single sample in a study of long-term antiretroviral therapy in people with HIV. TCRdb's copy holds only in-frame clones and misses some; the assay was immunoSEQ multiplex PCR. The sample shows about 39,000 clones, roughly nine tenths of them seen only once. The source was unsorted PBMCs, collected 1.2 years after starting antiretroviral therapy. The receptors derive from a woman aged 45 to 65 with HIV. Both conserved end residues are part of each CDR3. A D gene is named only where the DNA matches it firmly. Rows may omit the clone size; those that give it use once, few, many or a size class.

>.|TRBJ1-1|TRBV18|.
TGTGCCAGCTCACCAGAGGGCGCGGGGAACACTGAAGCTTTCTTT
CASSPEGAGNTEAFF
>.|TRBJ2-1|TRBV5-1|.
TGCGCCAGCAGCTTGATCTTGGACGAGCAGTTCTTC
CASSLILDEQFF
>.|TRBJ2-1|TRBV6-6|.
TGTGCCAGCTCAGTTAGAGGGACCGATGAGCAGTTCTTC
CASSVRGTDEQFF
>.|TRBJ2-7|TRBV29-1|.
TGCAGCATCCAGATTCGGGCAGGGCCCTCCTACGAGCAGTACTTC
CSIQIRAGPSYEQYF
>once|TRBJ2-5|TRBV13|.
TGTGCCAGCAGCCGTAGGGGGGGGCAAGAGACCCAGTACTTC
CASSRRGGQETQYF
>.|TRBJ1-2|TRBV6-1|.
TGTGCCAGTCGTTTTGGGGGTGGCTATGGCTACACCTTC
CASRFGGGYGYTF
>.|TRBJ1-4|TRBV15|.
TGTGCCACCAGCAGAATAGGGGCCGTTAATGAAAAACTGTTTTTT
CATSRIGAVNEKLFF
>medium-sized|TRBJ2-7|TRBV5-4|.
TGTGCCAGCAGCTTTGAGGAGGCCTCCGAGCAGTACTTC
CASSFEEASEQYF
>few|TRBJ2-7|TRBV6-5|.
TGTGCCAGCAGTTACGGGCCAGAGTCCTACGAGCAGTACTTC
CASSYGPESYEQYF
>few|TRBJ1-4|TRBV5-4|.
TGTGCCAGCAGCTTGGGCGGTCAGGGTGATGAAAAACTGTTTTTT
CASSLGGQGDEKLFF
>.|TRBJ1-1|TRBV10-1|.
TGCGCCAGCAGGAGTGGGGGGCTGTATACTGAAGCTTTCTTT
CASRSGGLYTEAFF
>.|TRBJ1-2|TRBV7-9|.
TGTGCCAGCAGCCAAGCTGGGAGCGTATATGGCTACACCTTC
CASSQAGSVYGYTF
>.|TRBJ2-1|TRBV5-1|TRBD1
TGCGCCAGCAGTGAACGGACAGGCCGCTCCTACAATGAGCAGTTCTTC
CASSERTGRSYNEQFF
>.|TRBJ1-2|TRBV5-1|.
TGCGCCAGCAGCTTGGTAGCAGGGGCCCCGGGCGGCTACACCTTC
CASSLVAGAPGGYTF
>few|TRBJ1-4|TRBV6-1|.
TGTGCCAGCAGTGAAGCCAACCTACTGGTTGCAACTAATGAAAAACTGTTTTTT
CASSEANLLVATNEKLFF
>once|TRBJ2-5|TRBV5-8|.
TGTGCCAGCAGCTTGGTAGGGGAGACCCAGTACTTC
CASSLVGETQYF